The clone carrying this T cell receptor (beta chain) was counted a single time. V lost 1 base, J lost 3 bases, and 6 bases lay in between. Germline V gene lookup returns CDR1 MGHRA and CDR2 YSYEKL. The CDR3 is 14 amino acids. Clones were read by immunoSEQ multiplex PCR, and TCRdb kept only the in-frame ones, dropping some. The sample shows 90,000 to 150,000 clones, 85% to 90% of them seen only once. These data belong to a study of control samples from healthy donors and cancer patients. The J gene is TRBJ2-2, the V gene TRBV4-1, with D possibly called TRBD1 or TRBD2 (5 bases each). The receptor was isolated from a young man in good health. Sequencing used blood. The CDR3 DNA sequence: TGCGCCAGCAGCCAAGGGGGACACACCGGGGAGCTGTTTTTT. Translated, it gives CASSQGGHTGELFF.